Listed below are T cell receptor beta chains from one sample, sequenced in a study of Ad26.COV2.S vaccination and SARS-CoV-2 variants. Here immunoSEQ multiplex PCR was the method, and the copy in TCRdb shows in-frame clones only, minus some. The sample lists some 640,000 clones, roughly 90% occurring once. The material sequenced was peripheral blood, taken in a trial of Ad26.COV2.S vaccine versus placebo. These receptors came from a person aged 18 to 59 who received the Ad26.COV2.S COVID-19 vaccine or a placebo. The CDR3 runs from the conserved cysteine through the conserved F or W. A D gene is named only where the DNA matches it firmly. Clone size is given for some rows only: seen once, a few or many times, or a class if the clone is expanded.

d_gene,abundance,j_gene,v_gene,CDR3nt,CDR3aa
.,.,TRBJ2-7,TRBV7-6,TGTGCCAGCAGCCATTTGGGGGCGCCGGGACAATACTTC,CASSHLGAPGQYF
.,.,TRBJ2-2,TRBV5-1,TGCGCCAGCAGGGCGACAGGAACGAACACCGGGGAGCTGTTTTTT,CASRATGTNTGELFF
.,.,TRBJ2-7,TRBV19,TGTGCCAGTAGCGGAAGGGACCCCCCCTACGAGCAGTACTTC,CASSGRDPPYEQYF
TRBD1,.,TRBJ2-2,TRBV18,TGTGCCAGCTCACAGCCCTTGACAGGGATTTTAACCGGGGAGCTGTTTTTT,CASSQPLTGILTGELFF
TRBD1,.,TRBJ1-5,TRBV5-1,TGCGCCAGCAGCTTTGGGGGACAGTGGGGGAATCAGCCCCAGCATTTT,CASSFGGQWGNQPQHF
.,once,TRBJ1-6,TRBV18,TGTGCCAGCTCACCAACAGGGTACCGTTCACCCCTCCACTTT,CASSPTGYRSPLHF
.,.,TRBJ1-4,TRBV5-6,TGTGCCAGCAGCTGGTGGACTATTAATGAAAAACTGTTTTTT,CASSWWTINEKLFF
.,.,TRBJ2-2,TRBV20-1,TGCAGTGCTAGTTCGGGATTGAGTACCGGGGAGCTGTTTTTT,CSASSGLSTGELFF
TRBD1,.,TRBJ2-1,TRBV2,TGTGCCAGCAGTAGTGGTCCCCCCGGGACAGGGGCCAATGAGCAGTTCTTC,CASSSGPPGTGANEQFF
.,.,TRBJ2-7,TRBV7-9,TGTGCCAGCAGCTTAGGGAGCGCCAAGGGGCAGTACTTC,CASSLGSAKGQYF
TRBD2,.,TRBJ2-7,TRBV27,TGTGCCAGCAGTTTATCGGTGGGGGACTACCTCTCCTACGAGCAGTACTTC,CASSLSVGDYLSYEQYF
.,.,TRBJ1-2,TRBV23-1,TGCGCCAGCAGTCACAGGGGACAATATAACTATGGCTACACCTTC,CASSHRGQYNYGYTF
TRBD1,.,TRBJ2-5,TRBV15,TGTGCCACCAGCAGACCGGACAGGGGAGAGGAGACCCAGTACTTC,CATSRPDRGEETQYF
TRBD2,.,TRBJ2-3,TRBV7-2,TGTGCCAGCAGAGCCGCTAGCGGGGGCTCATGGGGAGGCACAGATACGCAGTATTTT,CASRAASGGSWGGTDTQYF
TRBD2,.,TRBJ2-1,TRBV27,TGTGCCAGCAGTATCCGACTAAGCGGGGGATACAATGAGCAGTTCTTC,CASSIRLSGGYNEQFF
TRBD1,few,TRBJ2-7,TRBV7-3,TGTGCCAGCAGTACCGGGACAGGGTCCTACGAGCAGTACTTC,CASSTGTGSYEQYF
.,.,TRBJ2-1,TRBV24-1,TGTGCCACCAGTGATTTTAGCACGGATGAGCAGTTCTTC,CATSDFSTDEQFF
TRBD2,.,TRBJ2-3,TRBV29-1,TGCAGCGTCGCCGGAATTAGCGGGCGAAGCACAGATACGCAGTATTTT,CSVAGISGRSTDTQYF
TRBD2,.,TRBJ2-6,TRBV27,TGTGCCAGCAGTTTGTCGGGAGGATTCTCTGGGGCCAACGTCCTGACTTTC,CASSLSGGFSGANVLTF
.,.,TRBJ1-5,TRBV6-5,TGTGCCACTACCGGGGGTTATCAGCCCCAGCATTTT,CATTGGYQPQHF
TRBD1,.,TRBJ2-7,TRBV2,TGTGCCAGCAGCGGGACAGCGGACCCCTACGAGCAGTACTTC,CASSGTADPYEQYF
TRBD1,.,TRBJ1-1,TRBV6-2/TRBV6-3,TGTGCCAGCACCCCAGGGGGGTTCATGAACACTGAAGCTTTCTTT,CASTPGGFMNTEAFF
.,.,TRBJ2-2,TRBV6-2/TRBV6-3,TGTGCCAGCAGTTACCCCGGGGAGCTGTTTTTT,CASSYPGELFF
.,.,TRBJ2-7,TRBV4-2,TGTGCCAGCAGCAGCGAGGTCAGGGCCCTAGGCGAGCAGTACTTC,CASSSEVRALGEQYF
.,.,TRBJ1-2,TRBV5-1,TGCGCCAGCAGCTTGGCCCCAGACACTAACTATGGCTACACCTTC,CASSLAPDTNYGYTF
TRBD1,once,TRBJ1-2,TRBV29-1,TGCAGCGTTGCAGCCGGGACAGGGGTGAACTATGGCTACACCTTC,CSVAAGTGVNYGYTF
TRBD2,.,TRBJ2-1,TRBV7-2,TGTGCCAGCAGCTTAGCACTAGCGGGAGGTTATGAGCAGTTCTTC,CASSLALAGGYEQFF
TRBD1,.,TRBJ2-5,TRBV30,TGTGCCTGGAGTGTTCAGGGGGCCGGGGAGACCCAGTACTTC,CAWSVQGAGETQYF
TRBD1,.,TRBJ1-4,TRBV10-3,TGTGCCATCAGTGCGAGGGACAGTACAGTAACTAATGAAAAACTGTTTTTT,CAISARDSTVTNEKLFF
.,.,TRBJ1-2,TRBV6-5,TGTGCCAGCAGTTACCGACAGCAATACTATGGCTACACCTTC,CASSYRQQYYGYTF
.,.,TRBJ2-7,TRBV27,TGTGCCAGCAGTTTAAGGGGCGAGCAGTACTTC,CASSLRGEQYF
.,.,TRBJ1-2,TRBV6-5,TGTGCCAGTAGGACGAACTATGGCTACACCTTC,CASRTNYGYTF
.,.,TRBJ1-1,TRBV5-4,TGTGCCAGCAGCTTTGGGGGGGGGACTGAAGCTTTCTTT,CASSFGGGTEAFF
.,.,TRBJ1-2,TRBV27,TGTGCCAGCAGTCCTACCATTCGGGGTGACTATGGCTACACCTTC,CASSPTIRGDYGYTF
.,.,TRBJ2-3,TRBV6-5,TGTGCCAGCAAAAACTCCTTTTCTAGCACAGATACGCAGTATTTT,CASKNSFSSTDTQYF
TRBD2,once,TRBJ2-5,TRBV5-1,TGCGCCAGCAGCCTAGGACTAGCGGGGTCTCAAGAGACCCAGTACTTC,CASSLGLAGSQETQYF
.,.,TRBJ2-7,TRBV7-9,TGTGCCAGCTCGGGGGGCGCGACTACCTACGAGCAGTACTTC,CASSGGATTYEQYF
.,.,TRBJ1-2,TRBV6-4,TGTGCCAGCAGCTTCGACGGATCCTATGGCTACACCTTC,CASSFDGSYGYTF
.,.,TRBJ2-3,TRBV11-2,TGTGCCAGCAGCTTCATGCGGGAACTTGGGGATACGCAGTATTTT,CASSFMRELGDTQYF
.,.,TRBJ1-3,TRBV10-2,TGCGCCAGCAGTGAGTCGTATCGAGCTGGAAACACCATATATTTT,CASSESYRAGNTIYF
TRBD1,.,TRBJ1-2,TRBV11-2,TGTGCCAGCAGCTTACCCGCGACAGGGATGGGTGGCTACACCTTC,CASSLPATGMGGYTF
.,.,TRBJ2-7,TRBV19,TGTGCCAGTAGTATCCGGGACGGTGGCTACGAGCAGTACTTC,CASSIRDGGYEQYF
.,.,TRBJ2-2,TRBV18,TGTGCCAGCTCACCACCACAGAACACCGGGGAGCTGTTTTTT,CASSPPQNTGELFF
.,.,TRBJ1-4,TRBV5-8,TGTGCCAGCAGCTTGGCCGGGAGGTTCGATGAAAAACTGTTTTTT,CASSLAGRFDEKLFF
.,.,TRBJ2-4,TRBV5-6,TGTGCCAGCAGCTTCAGGGAGAGAAACATTCAGTACTTC,CASSFRERNIQYF
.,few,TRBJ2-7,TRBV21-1,TGTGCCAGCGTAGCCCCCACGGAGCAGTACTTC,CASVAPTEQYF
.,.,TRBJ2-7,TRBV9,TGTGCCAGCAGCGTAGCGGGGGTTCCCCTCGACGAGCAGTACTTC,CASSVAGVPLDEQYF
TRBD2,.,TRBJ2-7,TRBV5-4,TGTGCCAGCAGCTTGGTGGGCGGGAGTCGGTACGAGCAGTACTTC,CASSLVGGSRYEQYF
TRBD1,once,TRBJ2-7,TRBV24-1,TGTGCCACCAGTGATCCAGGGACAGGGACCTACGAGCAGTACTTC,CATSDPGTGTYEQYF